The clone carrying this TCR beta chain has a single count. Antigen unknown. The data were taken from a study of cytomegalovirus exposure and HLA in healthy donors. Study summary: Earlier sequencing of 150 million to 200 million T cells yielded approximately 100 million unique TCR beta sequences.

The study, taken as a whole, reports: High specificity and sensitivity for cytomegalovirus status were reported for the classifier.

In germline, CDR1 is KGHSH, CDR2 LQKENI. The CDR3 spans 14 residues. V dropped 4 bases and J dropped 1 base, with 10 bases sitting between them. PCR involved 60 Vbeta and 13 Jbeta primers. Clones were sequenced by immunoSEQ multiplex PCR, and TCRdb holds only the in-frame ones, with some missing. The profile shows under 120,000 clones, roughly 71% of them singletons. The clonotype was recovered from a middle-aged man in good health and CMV-seropositive. This chain links TRBV18 with TRBJ2-5; D might be TRBD1 (6 bases). The specimen sequenced was PBMCs. CDR3: CASSRGGVQETQYF. The CDR3 DNA is TGTGCCAGCTCACGAGGGGGAGTCCAAGAGACCCAGTACTTC.